The entry below describes one T cell receptor (beta chain). The antigen is not known. The V gene lost 6 bases and the J gene lost 6 bases, with 14 bases spanning the gap. From germline, CDR1 is MNHNS and CDR2 SASEGT. The length of the CDR3 is 14 residues. This entry belongs to a study of shared clonotypes between healthy human individuals. Study-level findings and limits: It was observed that roughly 5.5% of naive CD4 clonotypes were shared across a handful of donors.

Authors' processing steps: Without quality scores, immunoSEQ junctional reads could not be filtered like full-length reads. Sequencing used immunoSEQ multiplex PCR; TCRdb keeps in-frame clones, though not all of them. For V, J and clone size, that table is used; D and trimming come from the DNA. The table has under 650,000 clones, 90% to 97% seen once. Donors comprised healthy HIV-negative adults lacking recent acute infections or vaccinations. The donors, all of them Caucasian adults, lived in Nashville, Tennessee. This clonotype was obtained from a young woman in good health. The gene calls are TRBV6-1 and TRBJ2-2; a weak D match, TRBD1 (5 bases). Sequencing was carried out using naive CD4+ T cells sorted from blood. This sample's subset: CD45RA+ positively selected. This CDR3 reads CASRINRNPGELFF. The CDR3 DNA follows: TGTGCCAGCAGGATCAACAGGAATCCCGGGGAGCTGTTTTTT.